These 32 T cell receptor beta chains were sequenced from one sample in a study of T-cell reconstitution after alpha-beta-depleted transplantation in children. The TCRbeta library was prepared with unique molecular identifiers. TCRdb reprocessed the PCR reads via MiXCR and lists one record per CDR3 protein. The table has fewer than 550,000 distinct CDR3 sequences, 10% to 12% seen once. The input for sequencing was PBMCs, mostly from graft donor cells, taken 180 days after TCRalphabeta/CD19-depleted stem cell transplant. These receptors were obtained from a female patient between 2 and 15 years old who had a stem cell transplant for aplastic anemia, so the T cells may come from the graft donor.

The DNA for the CDR3 is TGTGCCAGCTCACCATACGTCCCACAAGAGACCCAGTACTTC. This gives the protein CASSPYVPQETQYF. V usage is TRBV18 and J usage is TRBJ2-5; D not resolved. Germline V gene sequence: CDR1 KGHSH, CDR2 LQKENI. The CDR3 extends over 14 amino acids. Trimming left V 2 bases short and J 2 bases short, with 9 bases between.

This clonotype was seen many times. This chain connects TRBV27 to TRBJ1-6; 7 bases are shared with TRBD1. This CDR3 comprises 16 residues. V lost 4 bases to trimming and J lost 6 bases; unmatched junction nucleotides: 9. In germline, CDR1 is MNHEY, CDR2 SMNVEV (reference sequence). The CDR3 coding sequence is TGTGCCAGCAGTTATGTAGGACAGGCAACTAATTCACCCCTCCACTTT. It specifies CASSYVGQATNSPLHF.

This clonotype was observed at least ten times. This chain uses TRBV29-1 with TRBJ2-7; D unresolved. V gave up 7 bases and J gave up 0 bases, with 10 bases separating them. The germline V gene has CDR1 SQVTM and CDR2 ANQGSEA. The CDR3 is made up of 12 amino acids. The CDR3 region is CSARTDSYEQYF. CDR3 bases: TGCAGCGCCAGGACCGACTCCTACGAGCAGTACTTC.

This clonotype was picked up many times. The CDR3 protein is CASSYGVGADQETQYF. DNA for the CDR3: TGTGCCAGCAGCTATGGTGTGGGGGCCGACCAAGAGACCCAGTACTTC. The rearrangement uses TRBV12-3 or TRBV12-4 and TRBJ2-5; maybe TRBD1 (6 bases). This CDR3 region has 16 residues. Trimming cost V 6 bases and J 0 bases, with 17 bases left between them.

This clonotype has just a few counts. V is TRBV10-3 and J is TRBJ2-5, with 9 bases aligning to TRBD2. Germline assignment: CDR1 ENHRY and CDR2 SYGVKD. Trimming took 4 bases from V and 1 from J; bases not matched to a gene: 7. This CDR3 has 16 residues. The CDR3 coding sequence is TGTGCCATCAGTGGCGTGACTAGCGGAATCCAAGAGACCCAGTACTTC. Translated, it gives CAISGVTSGIQETQYF.

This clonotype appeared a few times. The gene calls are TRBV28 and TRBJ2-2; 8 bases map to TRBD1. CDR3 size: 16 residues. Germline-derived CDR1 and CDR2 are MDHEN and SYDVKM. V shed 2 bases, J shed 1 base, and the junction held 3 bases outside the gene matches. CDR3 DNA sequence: TGTGCCAGCAGTTTAGACAGGGGTCAGAACACCGGGGAGCTGTTTTTT. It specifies CASSLDRGQNTGELFF. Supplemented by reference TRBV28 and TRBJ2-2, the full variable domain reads DVKVTQSSRYLVKRTGEKVFLECVQDMDHENMFWYRQDPGLGLRLIYFSYDVKMKEKGDIPEGYSVSREKKERFSLILESASTNQTSMYLCASSLDRGQNTGELFFGEGSRLTVL.

CDR3 sequence reads: CASSPGLRGTEAFF. CDR3 bases: TGTGCCAGTAGTCCAGGGCTTCGGGGCACTGAAGCTTTCTTT. This sequence joins TRBV19 and TRBJ1-1, with a weak D call TRBD1 (5 bases). The CDR3 has 14 residues. Germline CDR1 and CDR2: LNHDA and SQIVND (reference sequence). V was clipped by 5 bases and J by 4 bases, with 14 bases between them.

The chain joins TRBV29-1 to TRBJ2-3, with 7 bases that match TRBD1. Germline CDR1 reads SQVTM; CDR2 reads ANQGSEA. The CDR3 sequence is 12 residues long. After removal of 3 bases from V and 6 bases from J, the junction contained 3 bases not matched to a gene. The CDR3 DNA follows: TGCAGCGTTGACGAGGGGGCCGATACGCAGTATTTT. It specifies CSVDEGADTQYF.

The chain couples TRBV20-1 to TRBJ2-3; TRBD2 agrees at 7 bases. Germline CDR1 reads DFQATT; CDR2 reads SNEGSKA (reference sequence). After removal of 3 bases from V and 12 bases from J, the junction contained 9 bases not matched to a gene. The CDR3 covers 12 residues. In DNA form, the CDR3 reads TGCAGTGCTAGGAAGACAGCGGGGCCTCAGTATTTT. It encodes CSARKTAGPQYF.

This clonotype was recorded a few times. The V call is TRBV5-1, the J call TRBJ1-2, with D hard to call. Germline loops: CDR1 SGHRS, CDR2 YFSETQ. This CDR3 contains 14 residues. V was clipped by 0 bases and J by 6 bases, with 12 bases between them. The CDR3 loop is CASSLDWGWDGYTF. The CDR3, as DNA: TGCGCCAGCAGCTTGGATTGGGGTTGGGATGGCTACACCTTC.

The CDR3 DNA reads TGTGCCATCAGTGAGTCGGGGACAGCAACTAATGAAAAACTGTTTTTT. This codes for CAISESGTATNEKLFF. This chain joins TRBV10-3 and TRBJ1-4, with 7 bases identical to TRBD1. The CDR3 has 16 residues. Germline-derived CDR1 and CDR2 are ENHRY and SYGVKD. Trimming took 0 bases from V and 0 from J; bases not matched to a gene: 1.

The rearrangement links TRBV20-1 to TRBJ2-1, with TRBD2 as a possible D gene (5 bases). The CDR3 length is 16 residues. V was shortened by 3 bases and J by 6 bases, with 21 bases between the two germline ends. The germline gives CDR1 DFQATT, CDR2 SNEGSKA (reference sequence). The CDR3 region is CSARRRRGRVGNEQFF. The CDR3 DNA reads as TGCAGTGCTAGGCGTCGGCGAGGGAGAGTCGGCAATGAGCAGTTCTTC.

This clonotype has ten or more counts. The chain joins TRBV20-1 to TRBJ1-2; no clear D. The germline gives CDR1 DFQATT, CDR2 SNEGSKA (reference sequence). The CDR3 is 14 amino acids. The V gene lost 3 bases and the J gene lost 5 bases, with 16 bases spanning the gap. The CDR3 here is CSARRAQMGYGYTF. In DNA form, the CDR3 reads TGCAGTGCTAGGAGGGCGCAGATGGGGTATGGCTACACCTTC.

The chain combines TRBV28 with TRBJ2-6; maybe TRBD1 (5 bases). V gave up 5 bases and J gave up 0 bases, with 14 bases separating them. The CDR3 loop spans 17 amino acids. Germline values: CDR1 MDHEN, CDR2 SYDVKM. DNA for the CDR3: TGTGCCAGCAGTGCCATGGGGCCCTTCTCTGGGGCCAACGTCCTGACTTTC. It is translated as CASSAMGPFSGANVLTF.

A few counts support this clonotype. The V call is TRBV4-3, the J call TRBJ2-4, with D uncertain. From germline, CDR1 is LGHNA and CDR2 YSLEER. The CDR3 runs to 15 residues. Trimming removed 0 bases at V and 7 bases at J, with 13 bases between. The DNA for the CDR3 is TGCGCCAGCAGCCAAGATGGGAAGGGCCCCAACATTCAGTACTTC. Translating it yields CASSQDGKGPNIQYF.

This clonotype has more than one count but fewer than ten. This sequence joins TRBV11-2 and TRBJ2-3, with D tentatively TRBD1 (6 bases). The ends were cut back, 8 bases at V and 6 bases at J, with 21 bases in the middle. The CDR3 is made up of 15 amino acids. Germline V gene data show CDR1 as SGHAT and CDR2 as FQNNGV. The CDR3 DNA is TGTGCCAGCCTTGGGTGGTCAGGGGCGGGTGATACGCAGTATTTT. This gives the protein CASLGWSGAGDTQYF.

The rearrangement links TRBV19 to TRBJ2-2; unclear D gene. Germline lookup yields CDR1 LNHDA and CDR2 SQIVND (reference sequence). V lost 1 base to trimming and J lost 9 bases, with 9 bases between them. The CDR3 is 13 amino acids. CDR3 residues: CASSIALIRELFF. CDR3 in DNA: TGTGCCAGTAGTATAGCTCTTATCCGGGAGCTGTTTTTT.

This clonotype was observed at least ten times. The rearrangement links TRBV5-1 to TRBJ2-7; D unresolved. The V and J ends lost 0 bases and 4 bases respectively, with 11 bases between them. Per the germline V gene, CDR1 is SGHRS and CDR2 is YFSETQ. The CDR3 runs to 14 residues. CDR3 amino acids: CASSLGEGGYEQYV. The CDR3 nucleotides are TGCGCCAGCAGCTTGGGGGAAGGTGGGTACGAGCAGTACGTC.

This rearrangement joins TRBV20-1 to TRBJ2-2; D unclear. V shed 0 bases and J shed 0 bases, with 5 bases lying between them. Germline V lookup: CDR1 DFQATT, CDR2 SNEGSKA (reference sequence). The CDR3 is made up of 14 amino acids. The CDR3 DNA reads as TGCAGTGCTAGAGATTTAGCGAACACCGGGGAGCTGTTTTTT. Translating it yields CSARDLANTGELFF.

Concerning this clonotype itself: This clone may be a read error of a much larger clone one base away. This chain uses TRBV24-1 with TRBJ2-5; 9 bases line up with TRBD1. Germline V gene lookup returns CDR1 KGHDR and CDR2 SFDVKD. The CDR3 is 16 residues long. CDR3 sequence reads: CGTSDTGTGIQETQYF. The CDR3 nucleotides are TGTGGCACCAGTGATACAGGGACAGGGATCCAAGAGACCCAGTACTTC.

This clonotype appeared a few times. CDR3 DNA sequence: TGTGCCAGCAGCTTAGCCGACAGGGGGGACACAGATACGCAGTATTTT. This sequence encodes CASSLADRGDTDTQYF. The chain joins TRBV11-2 to TRBJ2-3, with TRBD1 identical over 9 bases. Germline lookup yields CDR1 SGHAT and CDR2 FQNNGV. CDR3 length: 16 amino acids. With V trimmed by 1 base and J by 2 bases, 4 bases remained unmatched.

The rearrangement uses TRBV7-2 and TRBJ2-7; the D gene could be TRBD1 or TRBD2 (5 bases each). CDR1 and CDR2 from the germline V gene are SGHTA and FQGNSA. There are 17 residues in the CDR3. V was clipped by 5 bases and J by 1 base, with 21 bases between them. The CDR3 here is CASSPRGRRVVSYEQYF. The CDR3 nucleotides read TGTGCCAGCAGCCCGAGAGGGCGCAGGGTTGTATCCTACGAGCAGTACTTC.

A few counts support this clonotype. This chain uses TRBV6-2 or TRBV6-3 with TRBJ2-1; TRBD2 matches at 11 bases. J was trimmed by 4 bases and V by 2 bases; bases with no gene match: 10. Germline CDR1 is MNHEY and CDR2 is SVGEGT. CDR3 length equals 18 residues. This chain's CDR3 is CASSYTLRLAGLYNEQFF. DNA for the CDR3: TGTGCCAGCAGTTACACCCTCCGACTAGCGGGACTTTACAATGAGCAGTTCTTC.

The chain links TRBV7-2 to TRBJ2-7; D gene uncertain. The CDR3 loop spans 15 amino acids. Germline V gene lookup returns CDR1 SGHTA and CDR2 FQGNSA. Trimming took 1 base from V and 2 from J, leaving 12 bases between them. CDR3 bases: TGTGCCAGCAGCTTAGGTGGGGTAAACCCCTACGAGCAGTACTTC. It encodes CASSLGGVNPYEQYF.

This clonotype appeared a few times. Here the CDR3 reads CASSRAGTSSPIEQYF. CDR3 bases: TGTGCCAGCAGCCGAGCCGGGACTAGCTCCCCCATCGAGCAGTACTTC. This chain uses TRBV7-9 with TRBJ2-7, with TRBD2 identical over 9 bases. CDR1 SEHNR and CDR2 FQNEAQ come from the germline V gene (reference sequence). This CDR3 has 16 residues. Trimming removed 5 bases from V and 6 bases from J; junction bases left unmatched: 14.

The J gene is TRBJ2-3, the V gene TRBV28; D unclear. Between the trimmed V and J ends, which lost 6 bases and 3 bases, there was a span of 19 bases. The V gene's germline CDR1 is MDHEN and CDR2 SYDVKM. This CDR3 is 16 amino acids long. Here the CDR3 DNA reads TGTGCCAGCAGCCCTCTTCGGCGGATAGAGACAGATACGCAGTATTTT. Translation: CASSPLRRIETDTQYF.

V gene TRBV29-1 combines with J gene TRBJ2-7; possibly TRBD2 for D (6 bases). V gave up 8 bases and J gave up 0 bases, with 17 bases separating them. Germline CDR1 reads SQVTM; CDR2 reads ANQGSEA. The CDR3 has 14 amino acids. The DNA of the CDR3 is TGCAGCATCCGGGGGACGGTCACCTCCTACGAGCAGTACTTC. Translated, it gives CSIRGTVTSYEQYF.

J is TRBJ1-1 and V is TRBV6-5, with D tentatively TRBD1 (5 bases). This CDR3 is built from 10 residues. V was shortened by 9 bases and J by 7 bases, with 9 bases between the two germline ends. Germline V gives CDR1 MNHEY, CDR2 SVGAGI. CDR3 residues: CARPGGEAFF. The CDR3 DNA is TGTGCCAGGCCCGGGGGTGAAGCTTTCTTT.

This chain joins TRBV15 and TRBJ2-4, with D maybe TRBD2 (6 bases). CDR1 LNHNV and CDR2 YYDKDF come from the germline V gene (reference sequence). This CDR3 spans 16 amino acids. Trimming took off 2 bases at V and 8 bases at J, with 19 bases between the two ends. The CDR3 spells CATSRRSLWRGDIQYF. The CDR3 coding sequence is TGTGCCACCAGCAGACGTTCTCTGTGGAGGGGAGACATTCAGTACTTC.

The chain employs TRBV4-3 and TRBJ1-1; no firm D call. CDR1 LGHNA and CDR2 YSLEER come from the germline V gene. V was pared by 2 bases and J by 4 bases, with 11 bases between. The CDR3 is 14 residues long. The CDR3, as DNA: TGCGCCAGCAGCCAAAACCTGGGGAGCACTGAAGCTTTCTTT. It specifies CASSQNLGSTEAFF.

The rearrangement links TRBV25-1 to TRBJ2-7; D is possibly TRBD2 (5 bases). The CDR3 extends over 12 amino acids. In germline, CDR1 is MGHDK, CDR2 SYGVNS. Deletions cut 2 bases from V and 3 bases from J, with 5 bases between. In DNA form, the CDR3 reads TGTGCCAGCAGTGAAAGCGGCTACGAGCAGTACGTC. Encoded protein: CASSESGYEQYV.

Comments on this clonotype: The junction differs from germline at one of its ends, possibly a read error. The chain's CDR3 is CSASVYNEQFF. CDR3 nucleotide sequence: TGTTCGGCTAGCGTATACAATGAGCAGTTCTTC. The chain uses TRBV29-1 and TRBJ2-1; maybe TRBD2 (6 bases). This CDR3 region has 11 residues. CDR1 and CDR2 (germline): SQVTM, ANQGSEA.